Each of the 15 T cell receptor beta chains below was sequenced from the same sample in a study of long-term antiretroviral therapy in people with HIV. Researchers ran immunoSEQ v3.0 at survey level. The repertoire was sequenced with immunoSEQ multiplex PCR; TCRdb's copy has only in-frame clones and lacks some. The data show under 50,000 clones, 85% seen once. The starting material was unsorted PBMCs, obtained 3.1 years after starting antiretroviral therapy. The receptors here all came from a woman aged 45-65 years with HIV.

This chain joins TRBV5-1 and TRBJ1-1; D might be TRBD1 (6 bases). The V end was cut by 0 bases, the J end by 2 bases, with 8 bases between. CDR3 length: 14 amino acids. Germline CDR1 SGHRS, CDR2 YFSETQ. CDR3 bases: TGCGCCAGCAGCTTGGAGGGGGGCAACACTGAAGCTTTCTTT. It is translated as CASSLEGGNTEAFF.

The rearrangement joins TRBV9 to TRBJ1-6, with 9 bases that match TRBD1. Losses at the gene ends were 0 bases for V and 7 bases for J; bases not matched to a gene: 2. Germline V gene lookup returns CDR1 SGDLS and CDR2 YYNGEE. This CDR3 has 15 residues. The CDR3: CASSVEGQGNSPLHF. In DNA, the CDR3 is TGTGCCAGCAGCGTAGAAGGACAGGGGAATTCACCCCTCCACTTT.

The chain uses TRBV6-1 and TRBJ1-5, with D possibly being TRBD1 (6 bases). Trimming shortened V by 8 bases and J by 6 bases, and 17 bases separated the two germline ends. The CDR3 covers 14 residues. Germline CDR1 is MNHNS and CDR2 is SASEGT. CDR3 nucleotides: TGTGCCAGCCTTTCAGGGGCTGGGGGTCAGCCCCAGCATTTT. Encoded protein: CASLSGAGGQPQHF.

CDR3 coding DNA: TGTGCCAGCAACACAGGGGCCTACGAGCAGTACTTC. Protein sequence: CASNTGAYEQYF. The rearrangement joins TRBV25-1 to TRBJ2-7; 7 positions match TRBD1. The V gene's germline CDR1 is MGHDK and CDR2 SYGVNS. The trim removed 7 bases at V and 2 bases at J, leaving 2 bases unmatched. The CDR3 is 12 amino acids.

This rearrangement joins TRBV5-1 to TRBJ1-1, with D hard to call. Trimming removed 3 bases from V and 1 base from J, with 7 bases in between. The CDR3 has 13 amino acids. In germline, CDR1 is SGHRS, CDR2 YFSETQ. This CDR3 reads CASSSKGNTEAFF. In nucleotides, the CDR3 is TGCGCCAGCAGCTCCAAAGGGAACACTGAAGCTTTCTTT.

The CDR3 nucleotides read TGTGCCAGCAGCCAAGAGGGGAGAAGGAGGACTGAAGCTTTCTTT. Its translation: CASSQEGRRRTEAFF. The chain uses TRBV7-3 and TRBJ1-1; tentative D call: TRBD1 (5 bases). With 5 bases removed from V and 5 bases from J, the gap between germline ends came to 18 bases. The CDR3 consists of 15 residues. The V gene's germline CDR1 is SGHTA and CDR2 FQGTGA. Full variable domain (remainder filled in from reference TRBV7-3 and TRBJ1-1): GAGVSQTPSNKVTEKGKYVELRCDPISGHTALYWYRQSLGQGPEFLIYFQGTGAADDSGLPNDRFFAVRPEGSVSTLKIQRTERGDSAVYLCASSQEGRRRTEAFFGQGTRLTVV.

This chain uses TRBV10-2 with TRBJ2-1, with 12 bases identical to TRBD2. After removal of 7 bases from V and 11 bases from J, the junction contained 9 bases not matched to a gene. This CDR3 region has 14 residues. Looked up from germline, CDR1 is WSHSY and CDR2 is SAAADI. The CDR3: CASTLAGGTSKQFF. The CDR3 coding sequence is TGCGCCAGCACCCTAGCGGGGGGGACCTCCAAGCAGTTCTTC.

A single count supports this clone. The chain is built from TRBV10-1 and TRBJ1-1, with no clear D. V shed 0 bases and J shed 3 bases, with 14 bases lying between them. The CDR3 is made up of 16 amino acids. CDR1 is WNHNN and CDR2 is SYGVQD in the germline V gene (reference sequence). CDR3 DNA sequence: TGCGCCAGCAGTGAGTCTTTGGGAGGGTACGACACTGAAGCTTTCTTT. This translates into CASSESLGGYDTEAFF.

The chain links TRBV7-3 to TRBJ2-5; tentative D call: TRBD2 (6 bases). Looked up from germline, CDR1 is SGHTA and CDR2 is FQGTGA. Trimming stripped 5 bases from V and 5 bases from J, with 18 bases between. This CDR3 has 15 amino acids. The CDR3 DNA is TGTGCCAGCAGCCCCGACGGAGGGTGGCACGAGACCCAGTACTTC. Its translation: CASSPDGGWHETQYF.

The chain recombines TRBV14 with TRBJ2-1; no clear D. CDR1 and CDR2 from the germline V gene are SGHDN and FVKESK. V was shortened by 7 bases and J by 5 bases, with 6 bases between the two germline ends. This CDR3 spans 11 amino acids. CDR3 in DNA: TGTGCCAGCACCCGAAACAATGAGCAGTTCTTC. Protein: CASTRNNEQFF.

The V call is TRBV5-6, the J call TRBJ2-7, with 12 bases aligning to TRBD2. J gave up 4 bases and V 5 bases, and 7 bases lay outside the gene matches. Germline V gives CDR1 SGHDT, CDR2 YYEEEE. The CDR3 spans 15 residues. CDR3 bases: TGTGCCAGCAGTTCACTAGCGGGGGGACTATACGAGCAGTACTTC. It encodes CASSSLAGGLYEQYF.

The chain combines TRBV5-6 with TRBJ1-2; D remains ambiguous. Germline loops: CDR1 SGHDT, CDR2 YYEEEE. The germline V and J ends were trimmed by 0 bases and 0 bases, with 3 bases remaining between them. This CDR3 has 13 residues. The CDR3 protein is CASSLVPNYGYTF. CDR3 coding DNA: TGTGCCAGCAGCTTGGTACCTAACTATGGCTACACCTTC.

This clone was detected only once. V and J are TRBV9 and TRBJ2-1; D gene unclear. Germline V CDR1 and CDR2: SGDLS, YYNGEE. Trimming took 0 bases from V and 9 from J, leaving 7 bases between them. CDR3 length: 12 residues. The CDR3 DNA reads TGTGCCAGCAGCGTAGACGAGCGTGAGCAGTTCTTC. This encodes CASSVDEREQFF.

This clone was picked up a small number of times. The V and J genes are TRBV6-5 and TRBJ1-6; TRBD1 matches at 8 bases. CDR1 is MNHEY, CDR2 SVGAGI, per germline. After removal of 4 bases from V and 6 bases from J, the junction contained 8 bases not matched to a gene. The CDR3 is 16 residues long. CDR3 region: CASSWGFDRGNSPLHF. The CDR3 coding sequence is TGTGCCAGCAGTTGGGGGTTCGACAGGGGTAATTCACCCCTCCACTTT.

This chain joins TRBV7-2 and TRBJ2-7; D gene uncertain. V lost 1 base and J 4 bases, leaving 17 bases between the germline ends. The CDR3 is made up of 16 amino acids. Per germline, CDR1 SGHTA and CDR2 FQGNSA. The CDR3 loop is CASSLEYETYLYEQYF. Here the CDR3 DNA reads TGTGCCAGCAGCTTAGAGTACGAGACGTACCTATACGAGCAGTACTTC.